The T cell receptor (beta chain) described here comes from a study of blood T cells in healthy people across ages. The CDR3 is 15 amino acids. The V gene lost 4 bases and the J gene lost 5 bases, with 15 bases spanning the gap. Germline loops: CDR1 SGHTA, CDR2 FQGNSA. Primers used in a second PCR of roughly 7 to 12 cycles were a sample-barcoded 5' primer and a J-beta primer mix. Every cDNA molecule carried a tag from a template-switch adaptor bearing 12 random nucleotides. TCRdb reprocessed the 5' RACE reads via MiXCR and lists one record per CDR3 protein. The table lists roughly 1.4 million distinct CDR3 sequences, around 59% of them singletons. Isolation recovered at least 6 million PBMCs from every sample. This clonotype was picked up a small number of times. Antigen specificity is unknown. Study observations and caveats: Older individuals had lower TCR beta diversity per million T cells (the decline was roughly linear). Naive and antigen-experienced cells could not be conclusively compared, given unsorted PBMCs.

The clonotype comes from a man younger than 35 in good health. V and J are TRBV7-2 and TRBJ2-1, with D possibly called TRBD1 or TRBD2 (5 bases each). Sequencing used blood. The CDR3 coding sequence is TGTGCCAGCAGCTCGAAACCCCAGGGAGACAATGAGCAGTTCTTC. Amino acids: CASSSKPQGDNEQFF.